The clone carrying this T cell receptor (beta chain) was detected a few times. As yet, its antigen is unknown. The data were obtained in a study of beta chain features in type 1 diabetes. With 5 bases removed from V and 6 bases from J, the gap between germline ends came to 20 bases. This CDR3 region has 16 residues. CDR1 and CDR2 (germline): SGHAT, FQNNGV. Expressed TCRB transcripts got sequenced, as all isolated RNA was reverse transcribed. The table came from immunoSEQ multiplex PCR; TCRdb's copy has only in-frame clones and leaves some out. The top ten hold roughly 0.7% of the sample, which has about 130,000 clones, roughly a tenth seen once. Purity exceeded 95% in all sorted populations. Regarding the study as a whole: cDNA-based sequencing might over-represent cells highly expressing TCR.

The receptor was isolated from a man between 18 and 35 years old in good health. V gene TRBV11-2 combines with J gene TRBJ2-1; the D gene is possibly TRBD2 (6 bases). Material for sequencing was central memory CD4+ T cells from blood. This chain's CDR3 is CASSPRTNRLSNEQFF. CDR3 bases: TGTGCCAGCAGCCCGCGGACTAATCGGTTGAGCAATGAGCAGTTCTTC.